One T cell receptor beta chain is described in this entry. The data are from a study of T cells in Graves' hyperthyroidism and ophthalmopathy. What was amplified from RNA transcripts were TCR beta CDR3 regions. The TCR CDR3 first-round RT-PCR relied on the HTBI primer set. MiXCR, applied by TCRdb to the multiplex PCR reads, yields one record per CDR3 protein. The repertoire holds about 560,000 distinct CDR3 sequences, 16% seen once, with around 19% in the top ten. The germline V gene encodes CDR1 KGHDR and CDR2 SFDVKD. There are 18 residues in the CDR3. The junction had 2 bases not matched to a gene; V was cut back by 0 bases and J by 1 base.

The clonotype was recovered from a woman aged 18-35 years with Graves' hyperthyroidism. Sequencing used blood. The chain is built from TRBV24-1 and TRBJ2-2, with 12 bases that match TRBD2. CDR3 in amino acids: CATSDLTSGGLNTGELFF. The DNA for the CDR3 is TGTGCCACCAGTGATTTGACTAGCGGGGGGTTGAACACCGGGGAGCTGTTTTTT.